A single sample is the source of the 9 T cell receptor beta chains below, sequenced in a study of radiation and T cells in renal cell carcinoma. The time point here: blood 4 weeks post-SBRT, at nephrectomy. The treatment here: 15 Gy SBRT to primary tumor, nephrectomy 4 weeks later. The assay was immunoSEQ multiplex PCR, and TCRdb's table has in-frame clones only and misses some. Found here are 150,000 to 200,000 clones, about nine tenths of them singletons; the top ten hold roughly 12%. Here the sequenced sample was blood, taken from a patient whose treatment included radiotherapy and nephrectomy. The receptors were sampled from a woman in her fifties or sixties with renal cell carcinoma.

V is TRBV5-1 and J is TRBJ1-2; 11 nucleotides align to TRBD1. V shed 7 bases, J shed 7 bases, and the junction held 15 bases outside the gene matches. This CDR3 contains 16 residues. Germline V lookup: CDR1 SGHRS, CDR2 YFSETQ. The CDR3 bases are TGCGCCAGCTCCACCCGCACGGACAGGGGGCTTTCTGGCTACACCTTC. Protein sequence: CASSTRTDRGLSGYTF.

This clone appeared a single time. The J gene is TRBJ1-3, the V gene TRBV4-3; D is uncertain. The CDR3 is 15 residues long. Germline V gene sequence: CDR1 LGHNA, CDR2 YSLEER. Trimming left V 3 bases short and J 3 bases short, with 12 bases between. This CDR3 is CASSHRMGIGNTIYF. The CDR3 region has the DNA TGCGCCAGCAGCCACCGGATGGGGATTGGAAACACCATATATTTT.

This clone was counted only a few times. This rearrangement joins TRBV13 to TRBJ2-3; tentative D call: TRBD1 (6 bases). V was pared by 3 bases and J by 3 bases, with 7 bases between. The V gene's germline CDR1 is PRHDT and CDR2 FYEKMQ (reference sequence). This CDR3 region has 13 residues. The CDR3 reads CASSFTGTDTQYF. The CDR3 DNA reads TGTGCCAGCAGCTTTACAGGGACAGATACGCAGTATTTT.

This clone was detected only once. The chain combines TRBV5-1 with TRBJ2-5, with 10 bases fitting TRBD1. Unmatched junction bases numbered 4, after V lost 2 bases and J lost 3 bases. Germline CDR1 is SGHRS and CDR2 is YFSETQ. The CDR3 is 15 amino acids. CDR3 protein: CASSFPGTGEETQYF. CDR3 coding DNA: TGCGCCAGCAGCTTTCCCGGGACAGGGGAAGAGACCCAGTACTTC.

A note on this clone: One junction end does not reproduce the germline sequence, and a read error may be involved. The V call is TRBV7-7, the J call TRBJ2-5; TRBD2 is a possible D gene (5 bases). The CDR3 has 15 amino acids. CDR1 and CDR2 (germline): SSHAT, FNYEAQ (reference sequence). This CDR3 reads CASSLYSGGGETQYF. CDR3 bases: TGTGCTAGCAGCTTATACAGCGGAGGAGGCGAGACCCAGTACTTC.

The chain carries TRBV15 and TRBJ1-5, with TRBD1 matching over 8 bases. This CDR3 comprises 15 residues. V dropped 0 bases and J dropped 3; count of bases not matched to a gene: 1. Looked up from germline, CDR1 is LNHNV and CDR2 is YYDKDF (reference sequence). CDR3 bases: TGTGCCACCAGCAGAGACAGGGGGCTCAATCAGCCCCAGCATTTT. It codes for CATSRDRGLNQPQHF.

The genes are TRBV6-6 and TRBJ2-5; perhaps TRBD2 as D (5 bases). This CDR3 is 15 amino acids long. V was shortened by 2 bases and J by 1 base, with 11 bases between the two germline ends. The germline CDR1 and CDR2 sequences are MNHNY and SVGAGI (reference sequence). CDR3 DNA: TGTGCCAGCAGTTACGAGGGCCGACCCCAAGAGACCCAGTACTTC. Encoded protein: CASSYEGRPQETQYF.

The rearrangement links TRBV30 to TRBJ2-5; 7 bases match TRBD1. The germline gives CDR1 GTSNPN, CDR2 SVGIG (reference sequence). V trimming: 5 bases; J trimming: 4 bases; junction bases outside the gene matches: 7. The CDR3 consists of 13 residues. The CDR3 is CAWDYRGRETQYF. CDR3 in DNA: TGTGCCTGGGACTACAGGGGTCGAGAGACCCAGTACTTC.

Here the CDR3 reads CAISDQETQYF. CDR3 in DNA: TGTGCCATCAGTGACCAAGAGACCCAGTACTTC. The V and J genes are TRBV10-3 and TRBJ2-5; D unclear. The CDR3 contains 11 residues. V gave up 3 bases and J gave up 1 base, with 0 bases separating them. Germline assignment: CDR1 ENHRY and CDR2 SYGVKD.